This TCR beta chain derives from a study of regulatory T cells in long-lasting Graves disease. Study results and caveats: Relative to newly diagnosed Graves' patients, persistent ones had lower TCR diversity.

Libraries of TCR beta came from iRepertoire HTBI primers plus Arm-PCR of CDR3 regions. TCRdb fed the multiplex PCR reads into MiXCR, producing one record per CDR3 protein. The sample has 300,000 to 400,000 distinct CDR3 sequences; around 15% are singletons. In this sample, this clonotype turned up many times. Its antigen remains unidentified. This CDR3 is built from 14 residues. V shed 4 bases and J shed 5 bases, with 12 bases lying between them. The germline V gene has CDR1 LGHDT and CDR2 YNNKEL (reference sequence). This sample's time point: newly diagnosed GD, antithyroid drugs for less than 3 months. Scientists built the TCR library using RNA that was extracted from PBMCs. This sample also appeared in a second study, on T cells in Graves' hyperthyroidism and ophthalmopathy. This second study notes: It was considered stable Graves' hyperthyroidism when ophthalmopathy did not progress within 18 months. First-round RT-PCR of the TCR CDR3 relied on the HTBI primer set.

The sequencing used peripheral blood mononuclear cells (PBMCs), collected at new diagnosis, from a patient treated with antithyroid drugs. The J gene is TRBJ2-1, the V gene TRBV3-1; TRBD2 is a possible D gene (5 bases). The TCR sequence derives from a man aged 40-50 years with Graves disease. The CDR3 DNA sequence: TGTGCCAGCAGCCCGAGGGAAAAGAACAATGAGCAGTTCTTC. Translating gives CASSPREKNNEQFF.